This T cell receptor beta chain comes out of a study of early T cells in non-severe SARS-CoV-2 infection (dated by TCRdb to the early 2020s). Concerning the study at large: Bulk RNA from unsorted whole blood was used for TCR sequencing, so alpha and beta chains could not be paired.

This was a case-control study nested in a cohort of healthcare workers in London, UK, who had nasopharyngeal swab PCR tests and blood samples taken every week. Healthcare workers were recruited between 23 and 31 March 2020, during the week of the UK lockdown, and were followed weekly for up to about 15 weeks. The protocol used for the library was 5' RACE. The sample was run on a NextSeq 500. Unique molecular identifiers were attached to individual cDNA molecules in the TCR library protocol so that sequencing error and PCR bias could be corrected. TCR alpha and beta chains were both sequenced, and the abundances of alpha and beta sequences in each sample were closely correlated with each other. The study's own analysis went as follows. Decombinator V4 was used to annotate the V gene, J gene and CDR3 of the TCR sequences. Expanded TCRs were defined as changing significantly between any two time points under a Poisson model with p below 0.0001. TCR abundances were normalised to the total number of TCRs sequenced per sample and were expressed as counts per million. A search of VDJdb, accessed on 1 November 2021, was run for TCRs annotated to CMV, EBV and SARS-CoV-2, with TCRs annotated for multiple antigens excluded. TCRdb reprocessed the public reads (quality trimming at Q25 with fastp, clone calling with MiXCR) and kept in-frame beta chains. Each CDR3 protein appears once, grouped with its most common genes and DNA. The V and J calls follow TCRdb's processing rather than the paper's. This sample holds tens of thousands of distinct CDR3 sequences; roughly 14% were observed only once. About 0.58% of the sample goes to the ten largest clones.

This clonotype appeared many times. Its antigen is not yet known. Base qualities are not recorded, but no much larger clone differs from it by a single base. The investigation overall reported the following: VDJdb matching was skewed toward anti-spike CD8 responses and likely underestimated virus-specific expansions, missing private and CD4 specificities.

The receptor was derived from an adult who was a healthcare worker with PCR-confirmed SARS-CoV-2 infection or an uninfected control (not recorded which). Source material: whole blood.

Here the CDR3 is given as CASSGTGTSGSGAETQYF. Here is the DNA: TGCGCCAGCAGTGGGACCGGGACTAGCGGGTCGGGAGCGGAGACCCAGTACTTC. The rearranged chain carries TRBV10-2 and TRBJ2-5; TRBD2 aligns with 12 central bases. The CDR3 runs 18 amino acids, cysteine and phenylalanine included. Only the CDR3 DNA is retained, 54 bases long and in frame from the first base. CDR1 is given as WSHSY and CDR2 as SAAADI, both from the germline V gene. Trimming accounts for 4 bases at V and 5 bases at J, while the number of junction bases matched to no gene is 14.